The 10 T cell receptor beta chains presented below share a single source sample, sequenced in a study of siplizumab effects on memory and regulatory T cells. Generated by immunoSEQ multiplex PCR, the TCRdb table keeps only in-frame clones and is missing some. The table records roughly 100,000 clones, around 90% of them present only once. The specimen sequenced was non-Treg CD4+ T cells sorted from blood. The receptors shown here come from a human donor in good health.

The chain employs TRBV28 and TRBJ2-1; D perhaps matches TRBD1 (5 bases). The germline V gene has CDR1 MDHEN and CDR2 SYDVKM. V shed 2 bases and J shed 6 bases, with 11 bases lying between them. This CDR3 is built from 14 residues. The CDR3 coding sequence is TGTGCCAGCAGTTTAAGCCAGGGAAGCAATGAGCAGTTCTTC. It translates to CASSLSQGSNEQFF.

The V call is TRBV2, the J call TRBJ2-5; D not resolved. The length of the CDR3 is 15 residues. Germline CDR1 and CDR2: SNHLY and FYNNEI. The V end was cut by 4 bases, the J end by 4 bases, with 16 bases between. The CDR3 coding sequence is TGTGCCAGCAGTGTGGAAGGCCCGGGTAGAGAGACCCAGTACTTC. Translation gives CASSVEGPGRETQYF.

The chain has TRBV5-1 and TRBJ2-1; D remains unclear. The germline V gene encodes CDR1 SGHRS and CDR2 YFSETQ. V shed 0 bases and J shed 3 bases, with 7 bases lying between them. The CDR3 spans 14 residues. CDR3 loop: CASSLETVYNEQFF. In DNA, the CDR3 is TGCGCCAGCAGCTTGGAAACAGTCTACAATGAGCAGTTCTTC.

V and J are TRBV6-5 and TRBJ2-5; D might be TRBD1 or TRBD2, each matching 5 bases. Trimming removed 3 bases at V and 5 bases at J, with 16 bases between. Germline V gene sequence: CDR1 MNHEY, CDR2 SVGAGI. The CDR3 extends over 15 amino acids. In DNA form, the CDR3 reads TGTGCCAGCAGTTATCGGCGGGCTGCAGGGGAGACCCAGTACTTC. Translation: CASSYRRAAGETQYF.

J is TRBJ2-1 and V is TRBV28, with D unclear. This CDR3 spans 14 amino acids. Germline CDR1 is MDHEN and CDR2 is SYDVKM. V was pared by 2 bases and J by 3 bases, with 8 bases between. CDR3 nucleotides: TGTGCCAGCAGTTTAAGGGTGGGCTACAATGAGCAGTTCTTC. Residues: CASSLRVGYNEQFF.

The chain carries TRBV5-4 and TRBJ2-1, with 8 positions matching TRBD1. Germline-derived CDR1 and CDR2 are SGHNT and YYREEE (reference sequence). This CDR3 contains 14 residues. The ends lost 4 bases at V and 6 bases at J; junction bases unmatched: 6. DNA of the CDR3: TGTGCCAGCAGCCCTCTGGACAGGGCCAATGAGCAGTTCTTC. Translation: CASSPLDRANEQFF.

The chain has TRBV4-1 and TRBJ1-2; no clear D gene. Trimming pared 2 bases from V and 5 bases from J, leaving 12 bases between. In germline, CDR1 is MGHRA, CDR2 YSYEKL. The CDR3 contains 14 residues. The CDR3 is CASSQSAAGYGYTF. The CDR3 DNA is TGCGCCAGCAGCCAATCGGCGGCCGGATATGGCTACACCTTC.

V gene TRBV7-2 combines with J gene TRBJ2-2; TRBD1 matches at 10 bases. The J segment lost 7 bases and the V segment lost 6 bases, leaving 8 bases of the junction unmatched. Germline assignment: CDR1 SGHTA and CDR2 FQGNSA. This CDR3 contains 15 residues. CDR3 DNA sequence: TGTGCCAGCAGGGAGGGGACAGGGGCGAACGGGGAGCTGTTTTTT. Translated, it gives CASREGTGANGELFF.

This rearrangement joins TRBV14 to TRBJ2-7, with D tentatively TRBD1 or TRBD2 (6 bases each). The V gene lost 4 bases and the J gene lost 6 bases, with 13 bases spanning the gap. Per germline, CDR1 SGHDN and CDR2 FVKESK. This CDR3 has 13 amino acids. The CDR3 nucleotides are TGTGCCAGCAGCCCATATACGGGGGCCGAGCAGTACTTC. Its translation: CASSPYTGAEQYF.

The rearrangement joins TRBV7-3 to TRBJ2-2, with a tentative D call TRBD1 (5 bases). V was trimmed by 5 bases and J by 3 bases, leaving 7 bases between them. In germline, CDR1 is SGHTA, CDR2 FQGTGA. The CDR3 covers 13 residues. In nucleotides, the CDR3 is TGTGCCAGCAGCCCGACAGACACCGGGGAGCTGTTTTTT. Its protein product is CASSPTDTGELFF. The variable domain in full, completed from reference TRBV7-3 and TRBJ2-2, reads GAGVSQTPSNKVTEKGKYVELRCDPISGHTALYWYRQSLGQGPEFLIYFQGTGAADDSGLPNDRFFAVRPEGSVSTLKIQRTERGDSAVYLCASSPTDTGELFFGEGSRLTVL.